This T cell receptor beta chain was sequenced for a study of siplizumab effects on memory and regulatory T cells. Broader study findings: Proliferating clones, CD4+ or CD8+, lacked an assignable naive or memory phenotype in roughly 80-96% of cases. With siplizumab, Treg-derived clones averaged about 71% of mappable alloreactive CD4+ clones, versus 26.9% in controls.

Sequencing of each sample assayed 95,000 to 100,000 TCR templates. TCRdb's table, derived via immunoSEQ multiplex PCR, lists solely in-frame clones and lacks some. This sample has roughly 120,000 clones, with approximately 94% found just once. In its sample, this clone was seen once. What it recognizes is unknown. This CDR3 spans 15 amino acids. CDR1 and CDR2 (germline): LNHDA, SQIVND (reference sequence). Trimming removed 7 bases from V and 2 bases from J, with 12 bases in between. The specimen was non-Treg CD4+ T cells sorted from blood. The chain carries TRBV19 and TRBJ1-6; D is uncertain. This clonotype originated in a human donor in good health. The CDR3 spells CASNDRGAYNSPLHF. CDR3 bases: TGTGCCAGTAACGACCGGGGAGCCTATAATTCACCCCTCCACTTT.